Shown below are 14 T cell receptor beta chains from a single sample sequenced in a study of T-cell reconstitution after alpha-beta-depleted transplantation in children. The library targeted TCRbeta and was prepared with unique molecular identifiers. A single record per CDR3 protein comes from TCRdb applying MiXCR to the PCR reads. The sample carries approximately 1,000,000 distinct CDR3 sequences, less than 30% recorded once. The starting material was PBMCs, mostly from graft donor cells, obtained 360 days after TCRalphabeta/CD19-depleted stem cell transplant. These receptor sequences come from a boy in the first two years of life who had a stem cell transplant for SCID, so the T cells may come from the graft donor.

The genes are TRBV28 and TRBJ2-5; possibly TRBD1 for D (6 bases). CDR1 and CDR2 (germline): MDHEN, SYDVKM. CDR3 length: 14 residues. Trimming cost V 4 bases and J 5 bases, with 14 bases left between them. The CDR3 region has the DNA TGTGCCAGCAGTTCTCGACAGGTCCGGGAGACCCAGTACTTC. Residues: CASSSRQVRETQYF.

This clonotype was seen a few times. The chain recombines TRBV28 with TRBJ2-7; D possibly matches TRBD1 or TRBD2 (5 bases each). Germline lookup yields CDR1 MDHEN and CDR2 SYDVKM. The CDR3 totals 14 residues. Trimming pared 7 bases from V and 7 bases from J, leaving 20 bases between. The CDR3 reads CASIPWTGTLEQYF. The CDR3 DNA reads TGTGCCAGCATCCCCTGGACCGGGACGTTAGAGCAGTACTTC.

This clonotype was recorded a few times. The chain recombines TRBV29-1 with TRBJ2-7, with 7 bases aligning to TRBD2. From germline, CDR1 is SQVTM and CDR2 ANQGSEA. V shed 5 bases and J 1 base; nucleotides not matched to a gene: 17. This CDR3 region has 17 residues. CDR3 nucleotides: TGCAGCGTTTTGCCAGGGAGGGACGTCTTCGAATCCTACGAGCAGTACTTC. This translates into CSVLPGRDVFESYEQYF.

The J gene is TRBJ2-5, the V gene TRBV7-9; D call uncertain. The V gene's germline CDR1 is SEHNR and CDR2 FQNEAQ (reference sequence). V was shortened by 2 bases and J by 4 bases, with 8 bases between the two germline ends. The CDR3 has 13 residues. The CDR3 nucleotides read TGTGCCAGCAGCTTACTCACAGCAGAGACCCAGTACTTC. It specifies CASSLLTAETQYF.

This clonotype was counted only a few times. The genes are TRBV24-1 and TRBJ2-1, with D perhaps TRBD2 (6 bases). Germline V CDR1 and CDR2: KGHDR, SFDVKD. V was shortened by 5 bases and J by 2 bases, with 18 bases between the two germline ends. This CDR3 has 17 amino acids. CDR3 in DNA: TGTGCCACCAGTGCGCCGGGGGTGGACTCCCCCTACAATGAGCAGTTCTTC. This codes for CATSAPGVDSPYNEQFF.

This chain uses TRBV5-1 with TRBJ1-1; TRBD1 agrees at 8 bases. The CDR3 is made up of 16 amino acids. With 1 base clipped from V and 1 base from J, the junction kept 6 bases outside the gene matches. From germline, CDR1 is SGHRS and CDR2 YFSETQ. The CDR3 DNA is TGCGCCAGCAGCTTGAGTCCCGGGACAGGGAACACTGAAGCTTTCTTT. It encodes CASSLSPGTGNTEAFF.

This clonotype was seen a handful of times. The V gene is TRBV20-1, the J gene TRBJ2-5; 8 positions match TRBD2. V lost 3 bases, J lost 5 bases, and 5 bases stayed unmatched. The CDR3 is made up of 13 amino acids. CDR1 and CDR2 from the germline V gene are DFQATT and SNEGSKA (reference sequence). The CDR3 is CSASNGGVETQYF. CDR3 nucleotides: TGCAGTGCTAGTAACGGGGGGGTGGAGACCCAGTACTTC.

This chain links TRBV29-1 with TRBJ1-1, with TRBD1 as a possible D gene (5 bases). CDR1 and CDR2 from the germline V gene are SQVTM and ANQGSEA. V was pared by 0 bases and J by 4 bases, with 15 bases between. This CDR3 comprises 15 residues. The CDR3 region has the DNA TGCAGCGTTGAAGATCGGGGCGCCCTGGGCACTGAAGCTTTCTTT. This codes for CSVEDRGALGTEAFF.

Ten or more counts support this clonotype. The chain joins TRBV4-1 to TRBJ2-3; D remains unclear. Trimming pared 3 bases from V and 0 bases from J, leaving 7 bases between. The CDR3 loop spans 14 amino acids. Germline lookup yields CDR1 MGHRA and CDR2 YSYEKL. The DNA of the CDR3 is TGCGCCAGCAGCCAGGATCCCAGCACAGATACGCAGTATTTT. It translates to CASSQDPSTDTQYF.

This clonotype was recorded at least ten times. The chain is built from TRBV10-3 and TRBJ2-3; TRBD2 matches 11 bases. From germline, CDR1 is ENHRY and CDR2 SYGVKD. V lost 0 bases and J lost 8; bases outside the gene matches: 7. The CDR3 extends over 16 amino acids. Here the CDR3 reads CAISESGLAVRGTQYF. Written as DNA, the CDR3 is TGTGCCATCAGTGAGTCGGGACTAGCGGTCCGAGGTACGCAGTATTTT.

The chain has TRBV6-1 and TRBJ1-5; 9 nucleotides agree with TRBD1. The V and J ends lost 8 bases and 11 bases, in that order; junction bases with no gene match: 13. Germline CDR1 is MNHNS and CDR2 is SASEGT. This CDR3 region has 14 residues. The CDR3 bases are TGTGCCAGCGGCGAACAGGGGGCCACTGATTCCCAGCATTTT. Translated: CASGEQGATDSQHF.

Only a few counts were recorded for this clonotype. V is TRBV27 and J is TRBJ2-2, with TRBD2 identical over 7 bases. There are 14 residues in the CDR3. Germline trimming cut 5 bases from V and 6 bases from J; bases unmatched to any gene: 6. Germline lookup yields CDR1 MNHEY and CDR2 SMNVEV (reference sequence). The chain's CDR3 is CASSPWGGSGELFF. The CDR3 DNA follows: TGTGCCAGCAGTCCATGGGGGGGGTCCGGGGAGCTGTTTTTT.

A few counts support this clonotype. The chain joins TRBV10-3 to TRBJ2-1; TRBD2 might be the D (6 bases). V was shortened by 2 bases and J by 0 bases, with 11 bases between the two germline ends. The germline CDR1 and CDR2 sequences are ENHRY and SYGVKD. The CDR3 runs 16 residues. The CDR3 nucleotides read TGTGCCATCAGTGAGGGGGGGATACCCTCCTACAATGAGCAGTTCTTC. Translating gives CAISEGGIPSYNEQFF.

Only a few counts were recorded for this clonotype. The chain recombines TRBV28 with TRBJ1-4; 7 bases line up with TRBD1. Germline lookup yields CDR1 MDHEN and CDR2 SYDVKM. The CDR3 extends over 16 amino acids. V dropped 2 bases and J dropped 8; count of bases not matched to a gene: 11. The CDR3 sequence is CASSLEGTADREKLFF. The DNA of the CDR3 is TGTGCCAGCAGTTTAGAGGGGACAGCCGATAGGGAAAAACTGTTTTTT.